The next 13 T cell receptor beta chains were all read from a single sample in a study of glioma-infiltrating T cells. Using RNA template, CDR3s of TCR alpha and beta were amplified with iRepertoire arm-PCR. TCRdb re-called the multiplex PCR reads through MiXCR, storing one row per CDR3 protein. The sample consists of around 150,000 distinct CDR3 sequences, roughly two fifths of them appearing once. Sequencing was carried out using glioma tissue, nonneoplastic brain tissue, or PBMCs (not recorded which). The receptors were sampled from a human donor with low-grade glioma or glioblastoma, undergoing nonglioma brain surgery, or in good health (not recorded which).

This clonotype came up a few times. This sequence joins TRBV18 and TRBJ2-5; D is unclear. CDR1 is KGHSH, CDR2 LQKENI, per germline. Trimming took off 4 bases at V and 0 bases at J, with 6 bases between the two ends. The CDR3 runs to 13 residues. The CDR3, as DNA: TGTGCCAGCTCACGAGGCCACCAAGAGACCCAGTACTTC. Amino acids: CASSRGHQETQYF.

The CDR3 DNA follows: TGTGCCAGCAGAGGCCAGGGAAACACCGGGGAGCTGTTTTTT. It is translated as CASRGQGNTGELFF. The chain is built from TRBV6-2 or TRBV6-3 and TRBJ2-2, with a possible D match to TRBD1 (5 bases). This CDR3 comprises 14 residues. In germline, CDR1 is MNHEY, CDR2 SVGEGT. Trimming cost V 6 bases and J 2 bases, with 10 bases left between them.

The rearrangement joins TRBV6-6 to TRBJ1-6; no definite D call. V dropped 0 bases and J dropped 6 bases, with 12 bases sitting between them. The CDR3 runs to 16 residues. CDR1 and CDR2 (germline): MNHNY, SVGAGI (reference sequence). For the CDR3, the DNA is TGTGCCAGCAGTTACTCTCCCGGGGTTCTTAATTCACCCCTCCACTTT. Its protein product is CASSYSPGVLNSPLHF.

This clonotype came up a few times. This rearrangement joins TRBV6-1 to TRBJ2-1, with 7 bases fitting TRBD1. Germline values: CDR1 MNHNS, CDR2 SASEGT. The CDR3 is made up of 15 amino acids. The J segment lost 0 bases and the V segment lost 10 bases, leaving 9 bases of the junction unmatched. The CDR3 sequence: CATARQGGSYNEQFF. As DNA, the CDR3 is TGTGCCACCGCGCGACAGGGTGGCTCCTACAATGAGCAGTTCTTC.

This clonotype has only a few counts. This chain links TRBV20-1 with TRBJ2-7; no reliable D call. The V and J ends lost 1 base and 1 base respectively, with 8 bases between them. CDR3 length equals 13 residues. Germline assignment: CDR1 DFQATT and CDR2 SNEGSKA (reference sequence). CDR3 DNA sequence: TGCAGTGCTAGAGGGGTGCCATCCTACGAGCAGTACTTC. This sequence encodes CSARGVPSYEQYF.

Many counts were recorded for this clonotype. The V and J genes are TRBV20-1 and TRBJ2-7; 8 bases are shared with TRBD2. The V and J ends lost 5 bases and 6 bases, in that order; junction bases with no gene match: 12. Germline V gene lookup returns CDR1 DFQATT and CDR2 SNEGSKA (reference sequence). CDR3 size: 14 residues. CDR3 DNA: TGCAGTGCTTACCCCGGGCTAGCGGGTGGCGAGCAGTACTTC. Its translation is CSAYPGLAGGEQYF.

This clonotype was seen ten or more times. The CDR3 protein is CASSQGVAGSTDTQYF. The CDR3 nucleotides are TGTGCCAGCAGCCAGGGAGTAGCGGGTAGCACAGATACGCAGTATTTT. V gene TRBV4-2 combines with J gene TRBJ2-3, with 7 bases fitting TRBD2. This CDR3 has 16 residues. Germline CDR1 LGHNA, CDR2 YNFKEQ. Unmatched junction bases numbered 6, after V lost 3 bases and J lost 0 bases.

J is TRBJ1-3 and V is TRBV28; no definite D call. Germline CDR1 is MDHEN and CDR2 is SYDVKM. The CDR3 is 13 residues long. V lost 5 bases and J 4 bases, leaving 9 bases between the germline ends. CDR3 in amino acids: CASSISRGNTIYF. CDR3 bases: TGTGCCAGCAGTATCAGCAGGGGAAACACCATATATTTT. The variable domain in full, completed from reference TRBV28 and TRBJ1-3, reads DVKVTQSSRYLVKRTGEKVFLECVQDMDHENMFWYRQDPGLGLRLIYFSYDVKMKEKGDIPEGYSVSREKKERFSLILESASTNQTSMYLCASSISRGNTIYFGEGSWLTVV.

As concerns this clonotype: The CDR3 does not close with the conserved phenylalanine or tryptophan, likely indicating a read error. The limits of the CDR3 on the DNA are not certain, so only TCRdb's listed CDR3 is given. The CDR3 sequence: CATSSPIGGAVYIL. The J gene is TRBJ2-1, the V gene TRBV15; TRBD1, the table's D call, was not compared with the DNA. CDR1 and CDR2 (germline): LNHNV, YYDKDF (reference sequence). The CDR3 is 14 residues long, ends included.

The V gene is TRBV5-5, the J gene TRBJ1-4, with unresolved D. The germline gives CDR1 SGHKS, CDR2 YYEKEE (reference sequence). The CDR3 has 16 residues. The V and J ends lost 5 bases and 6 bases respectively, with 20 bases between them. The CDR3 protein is CASSWEYESWDEKLFF. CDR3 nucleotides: TGTGCCAGCAGTTGGGAGTACGAATCGTGGGATGAAAAACTGTTTTTT.

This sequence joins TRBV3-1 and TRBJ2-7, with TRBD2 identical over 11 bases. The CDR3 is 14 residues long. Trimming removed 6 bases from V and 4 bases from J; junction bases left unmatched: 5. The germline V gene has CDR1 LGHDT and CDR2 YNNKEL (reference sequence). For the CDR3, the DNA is TGTGCCAGCAGTGGTGGGACTAGCGGTTACGAGCAGTACTTC. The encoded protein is CASSGGTSGYEQYF.

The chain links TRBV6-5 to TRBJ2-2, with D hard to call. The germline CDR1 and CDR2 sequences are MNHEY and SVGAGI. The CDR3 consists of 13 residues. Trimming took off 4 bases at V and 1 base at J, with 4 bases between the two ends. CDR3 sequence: CASSSQNTGELFF. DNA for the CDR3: TGTGCCAGCAGTTCACAGAACACCGGGGAGCTGTTTTTT.

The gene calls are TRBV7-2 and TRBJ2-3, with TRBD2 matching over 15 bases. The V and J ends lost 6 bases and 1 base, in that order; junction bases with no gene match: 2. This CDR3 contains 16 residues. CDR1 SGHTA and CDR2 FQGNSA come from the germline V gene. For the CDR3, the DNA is TGTGCCAGCAGTCGGACTAGCGGGAGGGGCACAGATACGCAGTATTTT. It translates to CASSRTSGRGTDTQYF.